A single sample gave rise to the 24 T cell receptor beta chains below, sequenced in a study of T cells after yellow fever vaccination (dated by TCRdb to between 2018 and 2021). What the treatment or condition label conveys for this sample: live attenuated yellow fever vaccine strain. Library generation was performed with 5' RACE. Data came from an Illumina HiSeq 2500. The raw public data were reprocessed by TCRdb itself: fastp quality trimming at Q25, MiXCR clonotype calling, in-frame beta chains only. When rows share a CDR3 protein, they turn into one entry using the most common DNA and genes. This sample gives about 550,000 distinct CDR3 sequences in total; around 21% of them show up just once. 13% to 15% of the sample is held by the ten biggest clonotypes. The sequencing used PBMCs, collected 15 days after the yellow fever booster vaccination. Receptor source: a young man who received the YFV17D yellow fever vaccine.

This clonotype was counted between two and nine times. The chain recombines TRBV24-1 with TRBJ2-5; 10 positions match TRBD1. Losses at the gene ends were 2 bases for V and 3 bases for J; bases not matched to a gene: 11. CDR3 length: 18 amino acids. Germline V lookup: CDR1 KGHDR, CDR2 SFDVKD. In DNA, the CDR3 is TGTGCCACCAGTGATTCGCCGGGACAGGGGAGAGGAGAAGAGACCCAGTACTTC. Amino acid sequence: CATSDSPGQGRGEETQYF.

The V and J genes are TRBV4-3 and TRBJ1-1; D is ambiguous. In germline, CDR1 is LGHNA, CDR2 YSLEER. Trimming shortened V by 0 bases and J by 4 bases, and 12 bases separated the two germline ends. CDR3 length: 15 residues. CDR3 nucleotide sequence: TGCGCCAGCAGCCAAGATGCCAGTCGTAGCACTGAAGCTTTCTTT. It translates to CASSQDASRSTEAFF.

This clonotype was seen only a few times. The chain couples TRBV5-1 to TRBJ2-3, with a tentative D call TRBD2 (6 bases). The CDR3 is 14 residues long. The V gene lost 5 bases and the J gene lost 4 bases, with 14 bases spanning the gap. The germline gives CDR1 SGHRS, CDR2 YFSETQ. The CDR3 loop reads CASSVGSSPDTQYF. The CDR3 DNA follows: TGCGCCAGCAGTGTCGGGAGTTCGCCAGATACGCAGTATTTT.

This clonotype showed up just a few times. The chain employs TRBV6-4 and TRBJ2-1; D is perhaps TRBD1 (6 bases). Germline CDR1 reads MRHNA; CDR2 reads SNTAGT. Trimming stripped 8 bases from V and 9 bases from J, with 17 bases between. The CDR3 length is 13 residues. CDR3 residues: CASSQGTKGEQFF. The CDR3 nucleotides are TGTGCCAGCTCACAGGGTACGAAGGGTGAGCAGTTCTTC.

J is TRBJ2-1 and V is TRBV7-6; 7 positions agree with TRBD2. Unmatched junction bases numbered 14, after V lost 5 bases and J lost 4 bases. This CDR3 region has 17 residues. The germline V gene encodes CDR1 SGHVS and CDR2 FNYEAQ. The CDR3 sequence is CASSAMQSGALYNEQFF. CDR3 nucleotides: TGTGCCAGCAGCGCCATGCAGAGCGGGGCCCTTTACAATGAGCAGTTCTTC.

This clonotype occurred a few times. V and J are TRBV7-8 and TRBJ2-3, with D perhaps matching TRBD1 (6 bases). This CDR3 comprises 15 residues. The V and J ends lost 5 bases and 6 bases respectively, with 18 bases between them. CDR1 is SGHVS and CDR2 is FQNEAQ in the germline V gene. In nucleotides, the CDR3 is TGTGCCAGCAGCGCGCCCTCGACAGGTGCCGATACGCAGTATTTT. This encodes CASSAPSTGADTQYF. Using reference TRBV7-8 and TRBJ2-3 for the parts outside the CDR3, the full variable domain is GAGVSQSPRYKVAKRGQDVALRCDPISGHVSLFWYQQALGQGPEFLTYFQNEAQLDKSGLPSDRFFAERPEGSVSTLKIQRTQQEDSAVYLCASSAPSTGADTQYFGPGTRLTVL.

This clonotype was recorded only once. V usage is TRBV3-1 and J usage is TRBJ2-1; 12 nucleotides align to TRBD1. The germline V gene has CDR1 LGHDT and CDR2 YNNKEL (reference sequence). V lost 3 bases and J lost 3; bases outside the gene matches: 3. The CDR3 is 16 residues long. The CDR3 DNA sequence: TGTGCCAGCAGCCAGGGACAGGGGGCCGGCTACAATGAGCAGTTCTTC. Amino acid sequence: CASSQGQGAGYNEQFF.

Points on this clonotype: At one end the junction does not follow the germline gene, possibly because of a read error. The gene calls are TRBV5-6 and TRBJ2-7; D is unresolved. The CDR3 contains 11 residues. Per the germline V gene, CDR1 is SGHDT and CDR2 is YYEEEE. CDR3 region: CTSSFHYEQYF. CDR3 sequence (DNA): TGTACCAGCAGCTTCCATTACGAGCAGTACTTC.

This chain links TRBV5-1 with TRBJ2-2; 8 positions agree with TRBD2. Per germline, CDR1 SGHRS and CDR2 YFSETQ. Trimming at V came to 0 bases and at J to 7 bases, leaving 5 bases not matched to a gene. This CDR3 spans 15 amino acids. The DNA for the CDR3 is TGCGCCAGCAGCTTGGCGGGAGGGCCGGTCGGGGAGCTGTTTTTT. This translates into CASSLAGGPVGELFF. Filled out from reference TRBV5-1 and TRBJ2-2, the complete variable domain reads KAGVTQTPRYLIKTRGQQVTLSCSPISGHRSVSWYQQTPGQGLQFLFEYFSETQRNKGNFPGRFSGRQFSNSRSEMNVSTLELGDSALYLCASSLAGGPVGELFFGEGSRLTVL.

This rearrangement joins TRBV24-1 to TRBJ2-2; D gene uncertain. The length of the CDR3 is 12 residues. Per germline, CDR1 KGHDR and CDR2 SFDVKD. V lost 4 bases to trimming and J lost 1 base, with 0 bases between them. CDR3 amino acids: CATSENTGELFF. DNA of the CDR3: TGTGCCACCAGTGAGAACACCGGGGAGCTGTTTTTT.

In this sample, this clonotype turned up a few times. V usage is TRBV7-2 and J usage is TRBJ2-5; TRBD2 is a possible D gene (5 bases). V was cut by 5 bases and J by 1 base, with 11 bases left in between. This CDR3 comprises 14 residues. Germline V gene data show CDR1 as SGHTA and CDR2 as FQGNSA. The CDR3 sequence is CASSTRLSQETQYF. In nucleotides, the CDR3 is TGTGCCAGCAGCACCCGACTATCCCAAGAGACCCAGTACTTC.

The chain's CDR3 is CASNRRGQGAHGYTF. As DNA, the CDR3 is TGTGCCTCCAATCGCCGGGGACAGGGGGCTCATGGCTACACCTTC. The chain has TRBV19 and TRBJ1-2, with 12 bases matching TRBD1. Germline V gives CDR1 LNHDA, CDR2 SQIVND (reference sequence). The CDR3 runs 15 residues. The V gene end was trimmed by 11 bases and the J gene end by 6 bases; junction bases not matched to a gene: 13.

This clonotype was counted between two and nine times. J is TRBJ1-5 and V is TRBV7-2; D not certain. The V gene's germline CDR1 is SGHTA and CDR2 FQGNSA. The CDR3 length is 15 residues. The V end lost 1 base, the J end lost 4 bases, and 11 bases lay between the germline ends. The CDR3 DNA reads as TGTGCCAGCAGCTTAGGAAACTCTCAGAATCAGCCCCAGCATTTT. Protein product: CASSLGNSQNQPQHF.

The CDR3 nucleotides are TGTGCCAGCAGCCCAGGGACGTTGAGCAAAGCGAACACCGGGGAGCTGTTTTTT. Its translation: CASSPGTLSKANTGELFF. The chain has TRBV3-1 and TRBJ2-2, with D perhaps being TRBD1 or TRBD2 (5 bases each). Germline V gene data show CDR1 as LGHDT and CDR2 as YNNKEL (reference sequence). Trimming pared 4 bases from V and 0 bases from J, leaving 18 bases between. The CDR3 covers 18 residues.

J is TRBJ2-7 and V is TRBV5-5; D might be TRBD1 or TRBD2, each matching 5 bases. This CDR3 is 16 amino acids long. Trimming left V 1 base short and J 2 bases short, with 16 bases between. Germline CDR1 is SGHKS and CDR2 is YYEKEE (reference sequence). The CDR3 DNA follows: TGTGCCAGCAGCTTGAGGGACCGAGAACGCCCCTACGAGCAGTACTTC. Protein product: CASSLRDRERPYEQYF.

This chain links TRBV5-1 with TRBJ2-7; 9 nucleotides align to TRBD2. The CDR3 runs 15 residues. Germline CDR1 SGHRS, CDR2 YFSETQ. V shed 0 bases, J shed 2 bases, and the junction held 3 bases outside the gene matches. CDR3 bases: TGCGCCAGCAGCTTGGAGGGACTAGCCACCTACGAGCAGTACTTC. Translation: CASSLEGLATYEQYF. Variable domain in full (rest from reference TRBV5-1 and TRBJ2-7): KAGVTQTPRYLIKTRGQQVTLSCSPISGHRSVSWYQQTPGQGLQFLFEYFSETQRNKGNFPGRFSGRQFSNSRSEMNVSTLELGDSALYLCASSLEGLATYEQYFGPGTRLTVT.

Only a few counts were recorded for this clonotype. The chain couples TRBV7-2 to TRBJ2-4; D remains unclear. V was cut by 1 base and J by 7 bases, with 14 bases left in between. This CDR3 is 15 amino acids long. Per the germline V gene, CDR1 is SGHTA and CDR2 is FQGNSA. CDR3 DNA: TGTGCCAGCAGCTTAGGGTGGGTAGGGTCGAACATTCAGTACTTC. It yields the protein CASSLGWVGSNIQYF.

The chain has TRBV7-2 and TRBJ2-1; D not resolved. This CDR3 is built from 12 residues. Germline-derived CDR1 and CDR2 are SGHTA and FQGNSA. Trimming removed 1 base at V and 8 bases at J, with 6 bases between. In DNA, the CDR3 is TGTGCCAGCAGCTTAGTGCTCCATGAGCAGTTCTTC. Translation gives CASSLVLHEQFF.

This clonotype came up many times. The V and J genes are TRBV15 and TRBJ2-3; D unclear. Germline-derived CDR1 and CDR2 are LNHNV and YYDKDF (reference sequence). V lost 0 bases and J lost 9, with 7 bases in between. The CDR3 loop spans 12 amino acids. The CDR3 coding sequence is TGTGCCACCAGCAGAGATCAACGCACGCAGTATTTT. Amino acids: CATSRDQRTQYF.

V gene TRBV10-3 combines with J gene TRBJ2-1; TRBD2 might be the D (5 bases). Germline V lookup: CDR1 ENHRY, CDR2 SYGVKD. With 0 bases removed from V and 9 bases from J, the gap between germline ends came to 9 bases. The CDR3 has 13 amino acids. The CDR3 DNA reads TGTGCCATCAGTGAGTCGGTGGGAGCTGAGCAGTTCTTC. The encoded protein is CAISESVGAEQFF.

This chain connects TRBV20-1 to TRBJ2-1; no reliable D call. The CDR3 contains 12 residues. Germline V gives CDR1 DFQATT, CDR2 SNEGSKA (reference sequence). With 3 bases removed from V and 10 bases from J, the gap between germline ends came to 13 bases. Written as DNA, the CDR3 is TGCAGTGCTAGTGACACGGACGGCGAGCAGTTCTTC. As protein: CSASDTDGEQFF.

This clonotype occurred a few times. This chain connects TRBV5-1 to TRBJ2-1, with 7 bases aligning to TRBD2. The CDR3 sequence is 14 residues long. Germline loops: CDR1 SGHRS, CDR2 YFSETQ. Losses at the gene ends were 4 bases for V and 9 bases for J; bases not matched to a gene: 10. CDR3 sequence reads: CASSRFLREGEQFF. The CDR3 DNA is TGCGCCAGCAGCAGGTTCCTCAGGGAGGGTGAGCAGTTCTTC.

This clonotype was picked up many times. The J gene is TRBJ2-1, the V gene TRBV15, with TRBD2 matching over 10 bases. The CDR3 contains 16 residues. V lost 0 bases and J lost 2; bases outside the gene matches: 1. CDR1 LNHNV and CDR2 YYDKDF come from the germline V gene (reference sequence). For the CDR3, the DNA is TGTGCCACCAGCAGAGATGGGACTAGCGCCTACAATGAGCAGTTCTTC. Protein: CATSRDGTSAYNEQFF.

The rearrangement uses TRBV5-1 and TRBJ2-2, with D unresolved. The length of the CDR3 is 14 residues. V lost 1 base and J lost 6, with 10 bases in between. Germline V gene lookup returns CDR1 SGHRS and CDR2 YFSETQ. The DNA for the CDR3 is TGCGCCAGCAGCTTGACGAAATCCGCCGGGGAGCTGTTTTTT. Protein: CASSLTKSAGELFF. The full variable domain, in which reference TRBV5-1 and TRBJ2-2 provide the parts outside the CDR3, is KAGVTQTPRYLIKTRGQQVTLSCSPISGHRSVSWYQQTPGQGLQFLFEYFSETQRNKGNFPGRFSGRQFSNSRSEMNVSTLELGDSALYLCASSLTKSAGELFFGEGSRLTVL.